There are a few counts of the clone carrying this T cell receptor (beta chain). Its specificity is unknown. CD25-based Treg depletion was applied to purified naive CD4+ T cells. Findings and caveats of the study: Greatest tumor Treg TCR overlap was with tumor naive CD4+ cells. Larger-cohort validation covered only one TCR beta V-J rearrangement.

Full-length variable regions came from constant-region reverse primers plus semi-nested Nested Universal Primer A PCR. Using its own MiXCR run on the 5' RACE reads, TCRdb lists one record per CDR3 protein. The sample lists tens of thousands of distinct CDR3 sequences, around 26% occurring once. Sequencing used naive CD4+ T cells sorted from blood. This sample's subset: naive CD4+ T cells, CD4+CD45RA+CD25-. The clonotype was recovered from a female donor with breast cancer.

Here the CDR3 reads CASRPPGREQYF. CDR3 DNA sequence: TGTGCCAGCAGACCCCCCGGGCGCGAGCAGTACTTC. J is TRBJ2-7 and V is TRBV28; D is ambiguous. The CDR3 spans 12 residues. Germline lookup yields CDR1 MDHEN and CDR2 SYDVKM. V lost 6 bases, J lost 6 bases, and 12 bases lay in between. The full variable domain, its missing parts supplied by reference TRBV28 and TRBJ2-7, is DVKVTQSSRYLVKRTGEKVFLECVQDMDHENMFWYRQDPGLGLRLIYFSYDVKMKEKGDIPEGYSVSREKKERFSLILESASTNQTSMYLCASRPPGREQYFGPGTRLTVT.